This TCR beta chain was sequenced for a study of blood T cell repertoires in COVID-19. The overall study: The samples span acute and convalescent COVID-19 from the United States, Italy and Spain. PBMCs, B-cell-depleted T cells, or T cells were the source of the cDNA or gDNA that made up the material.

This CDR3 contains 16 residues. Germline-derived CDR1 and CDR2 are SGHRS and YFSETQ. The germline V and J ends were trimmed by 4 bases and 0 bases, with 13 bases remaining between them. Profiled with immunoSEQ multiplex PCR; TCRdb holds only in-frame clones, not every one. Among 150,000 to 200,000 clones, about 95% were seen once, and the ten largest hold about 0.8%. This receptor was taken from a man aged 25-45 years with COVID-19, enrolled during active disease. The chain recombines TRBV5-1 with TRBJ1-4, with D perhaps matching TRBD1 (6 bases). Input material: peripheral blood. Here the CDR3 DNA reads TGCGCCAGCAGCCAGGGGACGGTCGCAACTAATGAAAAACTGTTTTTT. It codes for CASSQGTVATNEKLFF.